This passage covers 17 T cell receptor beta chains from one sample sequenced in a study of beta chain features in type 1 diabetes. Every isolated RNA sample was fully reverse transcribed, so sequencing captured expressed TCRB transcripts. Using immunoSEQ multiplex PCR, the repertoire was profiled, and TCRdb retains in-frame clones only, with some absent. Of roughly 150,000 clones in the sample, roughly 9.1% were seen once. What was sequenced was central memory CD4+ T cells from blood. These receptors were collected from a young woman in good health.

The chain employs TRBV2 and TRBJ1-4, with D uncertain. Germline CDR1 SNHLY, CDR2 FYNNEI. Trimming shortened V by 10 bases and J by 3 bases, and 15 bases separated the two germline ends. The CDR3 has 14 residues. CDR3 coding DNA: TGTGCCATCCCTCCTGAGGTGGCTAATGAAAAACTGTTTTTT. Its translation is CAIPPEVANEKLFF.

This clone has more than one count but fewer than ten. The CDR3 DNA reads as TGTGCCAGCAGTGCCGAGGAGTGGAGAGAGCAGTTCTTC. Translating gives CASSAEEWREQFF. The V gene is TRBV2, the J gene TRBJ2-1; D uncertain. V was trimmed by 4 bases and J by 10 bases, leaving 14 bases between them. The V gene's germline CDR1 is SNHLY and CDR2 FYNNEI. The CDR3 is 13 amino acids.

This clone was picked up many times. As DNA, the CDR3 is TGTGCCAGCAGCACCCCGGGACAGAGAACCGGGGAGCTGTTTTTT. This translates into CASSTPGQRTGELFF. V is TRBV7-9 and J is TRBJ2-2; 7 bases line up with TRBD1. V trimming: 5 bases; J trimming: 5 bases; junction bases outside the gene matches: 8. The V gene's germline CDR1 is SEHNR and CDR2 FQNEAQ (reference sequence). The CDR3 is 15 amino acids.

This clone turned up a few times. This chain uses TRBV6-5 with TRBJ2-5; 7 nucleotides agree with TRBD1. This CDR3 comprises 15 residues. Germline V gene data show CDR1 as MNHEY and CDR2 as SVGAGI. V lost 6 bases and J lost 5; bases outside the gene matches: 12. CDR3 sequence: CASRGTEGILETQYF. As DNA, the CDR3 is TGTGCCAGCAGGGGGACAGAAGGGATTTTGGAGACCCAGTACTTC.

The chain recombines TRBV19 with TRBJ2-7, with D tentatively TRBD1 (6 bases). The CDR3 is made up of 15 amino acids. V lost 11 bases, J lost 3 bases, and 23 bases lay in between. Germline V gene lookup returns CDR1 LNHDA and CDR2 SQIVND (reference sequence). The CDR3 loop reads CAVGGRTGNGYEQYF. CDR3 sequence (DNA): TGTGCCGTAGGAGGTCGAACAGGGAACGGCTACGAGCAGTACTTC.

The genes are TRBV27 and TRBJ2-1, with 7 bases lining up with TRBD1. J gave up 9 bases and V 6 bases, and 14 bases lay outside the gene matches. The germline gives CDR1 MNHEY, CDR2 SMNVEV (reference sequence). The CDR3 runs 15 residues. CDR3 in DNA: TGTGCCAGCAGCCCGACCGGGACCCCAGGGGGTGAGCAGTTCTTC. Translation gives CASSPTGTPGGEQFF.

This chain links TRBV27 with TRBJ2-1; 11 bases are a match to TRBD2. The germline CDR1 and CDR2 sequences are MNHEY and SMNVEV (reference sequence). Losses at the gene ends were 5 bases for V and 4 bases for J; bases not matched to a gene: 7. The CDR3 runs 16 residues. The chain's CDR3 is CASSITGLAEYNEQFF. CDR3 DNA sequence: TGTGCCAGCAGTATAACGGGACTAGCGGAGTACAATGAGCAGTTCTTC.

This chain connects TRBV4-2 to TRBJ2-5, with TRBD1 as a possible D gene (7 bases). V was pared by 3 bases and J by 4 bases, with 15 bases between. CDR3 length: 15 residues. The germline V gene has CDR1 LGHNA and CDR2 YNFKEQ. The CDR3 loop is CASSHGQGGTETQYF. The CDR3, as DNA: TGTGCCAGCAGCCATGGCCAGGGGGGCACAGAGACCCAGTACTTC.

This CDR3 is CASSEGSGGSDEQYF. CDR3 sequence (DNA): TGTGCCAGCAGTGAAGGATCGGGGGGCAGTGACGAGCAGTACTTC. V and J are TRBV2 and TRBJ2-7; D possibly corresponds to TRBD2 (7 bases). This CDR3 spans 15 amino acids. V was shortened by 1 base and J by 5 bases, with 15 bases between the two germline ends. Germline V gives CDR1 SNHLY, CDR2 FYNNEI.

This clone turned up a few times. This chain joins TRBV2 and TRBJ2-6; 7 bases fit TRBD1. The CDR3 sequence is 14 residues long. Trimming at V came to 7 bases and at J to 2 bases, leaving 2 bases not matched to a gene. Germline values: CDR1 SNHLY, CDR2 FYNNEI. CDR3 region: CASKGAAGANVLTF. DNA of the CDR3: TGTGCCAGCAAGGGGGCTGCTGGGGCCAACGTCCTGACTTTC.

The chain uses TRBV7-3 and TRBJ2-2, with a tentative D call TRBD1 (5 bases). V lost 4 bases to trimming and J lost 6 bases, with 18 bases between them. Germline loops: CDR1 SGHTA, CDR2 FQGTGA. There are 16 residues in the CDR3. Here the CDR3 DNA reads TGTGCCAGCAGCTCCTCTTTGGGGCAGGCCCCCGGGGAGCTGTTTTTT. As protein: CASSSSLGQAPGELFF.

This clone was detected only a few times. The gene calls are TRBV4-3 and TRBJ1-5, with TRBD1 matching over 9 bases. The V gene's germline CDR1 is LGHNA and CDR2 YSLEER. The J segment lost 4 bases and the V segment lost 4 bases, leaving 2 bases of the junction unmatched. This CDR3 comprises 14 residues. CDR3 in DNA: TGCGCCAGCAGCCGGGACAGGGATAATCAGCCCCAGCATTTT. It codes for CASSRDRDNQPQHF.

This clone has more than one count but fewer than ten. The V call is TRBV30, the J call TRBJ1-3; a weak D match, TRBD1 (5 bases). Deletions cut 0 bases from V and 4 bases from J, with 19 bases between. This CDR3 contains 17 residues. From germline, CDR1 is GTSNPN and CDR2 SVGIG (reference sequence). The CDR3 reads CAWSVYDRGNEGNTIYF. The CDR3 nucleotides are TGTGCCTGGAGTGTATATGATCGGGGGAACGAGGGAAACACCATATATTTT. Variable domain in full (rest from reference TRBV30 and TRBJ1-3): SQTIHQWPATLVQPVGSPLSLECTVEGTSNPNLYWYRQAAGRGLQLLFYSVGIGQISSEVPQNLSASRPQDRQFILSSKKLLLSDSGFYLCAWSVYDRGNEGNTIYFGEGSWLTVV.

For this clone: Other nucleotide sequences in the sample specify the same CDR3. The J gene is TRBJ2-5, the V gene TRBV4-1, with D unclear. Germline values: CDR1 MGHRA, CDR2 YSYEKL. The CDR3 runs 13 residues. Trimming removed 1 base at V and 4 bases at J, with 7 bases between. This CDR3 reads CASSQVRGETQYF. The CDR3, as DNA: TGCGCCAGCAGCCAAGTGCGTGGAGAGACCCAGTACTTC.

This sequence joins TRBV29-1 and TRBJ2-7; 8 nucleotides match TRBD1. This CDR3 is 12 amino acids long. The germline gives CDR1 SQVTM, CDR2 ANQGSEA. After removal of 6 bases from V and 0 bases from J, the junction contained 1 base not matched to a gene. CDR3 loop: CSVGQASYEQYF. CDR3 nucleotides: TGCAGCGTGGGACAGGCCTCCTACGAGCAGTACTTC.

This clone was recorded a few times. The V gene is TRBV6-5, the J gene TRBJ2-2; TRBD1 matches at 10 bases. The CDR3 length is 15 residues. CDR1 is MNHEY and CDR2 is SVGAGI in the germline V gene. V gave up 6 bases and J gave up 4 bases; unmatched junction bases: 5. DNA for the CDR3: TGTGCCAGCAGCCGACAGGGGGCGAGCACCGGGGAGCTGTTTTTT. This sequence encodes CASSRQGASTGELFF.

Only a few counts were recorded for this clone. The V gene is TRBV7-3, the J gene TRBJ2-5; 7 nucleotides match TRBD2. J lost 1 base, V lost 0 bases, and 5 bases had no gene match. The CDR3 contains 16 residues. Germline V gene data show CDR1 as SGHTA and CDR2 as FQGTGA. This CDR3 reads CASSLTIGGGQETQYF. DNA of the CDR3: TGTGCCAGCAGCTTAACCATTGGGGGGGGCCAAGAGACCCAGTACTTC.